The 9 T cell receptor beta chains below come from one sample, sequenced in a study of blood T cell repertoires in COVID-19 (TCRdb year 2020). The library came from the immunoSEQ multiplex PCR assay. Sourced from immuneACCESS, this table was stored by TCRdb with only in-frame sequences that have V and J called. A share of the clones is absent; for the studies checked, an unresolved V gene accounts for under half, and the remainder has no known explanation. This sample lists about 160,000 clones; approximately 80% were detected once. The top ten constitute approximately 6% of the sample. The sequencing input was PBMCs or T cells enriched from blood (not recorded which). The receptors derive from a man aged 35 to 55 who had recovered from COVID-19.

The gene calls are TRBV5-1 and TRBJ1-2, with D possibly TRBD1 on 6 matching bases. Germline lookup yields CDR1 SGHRS and CDR2 YFSETQ. This CDR3 region has 15 residues. V was clipped by 4 bases and J by 2 bases, with 15 bases between them. CDR3 DNA: TGCGCCAGCAGCACCGGACAGCCTGCGAACTATGGCTACACCTTC. It yields the protein CASSTGQPANYGYTF.

The chain couples TRBV3-1 (or the pseudogene TRBV3-2) to TRBJ2-7, with D unclear. Germline values: CDR1 LGHDT, CDR2 YNNKEL (reference sequence). The V end lost 0 bases, the J end lost 2 bases, and 5 bases lay between the germline ends. The CDR3 is made up of 13 amino acids. CDR3 protein: CASSQDIPYEQYV. The CDR3 region has the DNA TGTGCCAGCAGCCAAGACATTCCCTACGAGCAGTACGTC.

The chain couples TRBV29-1 to TRBJ2-3; possibly TRBD1 for D (5 bases). Germline-derived CDR1 and CDR2 are SQVTM and ANQGSEA. Trimming pared 3 bases from V and 2 bases from J, leaving 9 bases between. The CDR3 has 13 residues. The CDR3 DNA is TGCAGCGTTGATGACAGTCCCACAGATACGCAGTATTTT. This sequence encodes CSVDDSPTDTQYF.

The chain is built from TRBV2 and TRBJ2-3, with D perhaps TRBD2 (7 bases). The CDR3 runs to 14 residues. With 6 bases removed from V and 2 bases from J, the gap between germline ends came to 12 bases. Germline V gives CDR1 SNHLY, CDR2 FYNNEI. CDR3 nucleotides: TGTGCCAGCAGGGCGGGGGCGTACACAGATACGCAGTATTTT. As protein: CASRAGAYTDTQYF.

The rearrangement joins TRBV12-3 or TRBV12-4 to TRBJ1-6, with D unclear. V lost 4 bases, J lost 5 bases, and 3 bases lay in between. The CDR3 is 12 amino acids. The CDR3 sequence: CASSSDNSPLHF. CDR3 nucleotide sequence: TGTGCCAGCAGTTCCGATAATTCACCCCTCCACTTT.

The V and J genes are TRBV7-2 and TRBJ2-3; the D gene is possibly TRBD2 (7 bases). Germline V lookup: CDR1 SGHTA, CDR2 FQGNSA. This CDR3 is 16 amino acids long. V was clipped by 1 base and J by 3 bases, with 14 bases between them. The CDR3 coding sequence is TGTGCCAGCAGCTTAGTAGGCGGGGGCCAGACAGATACGCAGTATTTT. Its protein product is CASSLVGGGQTDTQYF. Full variable domain (rest looked up from reference TRBV7-2 and TRBJ2-3): GAGVSQSPSNKVTEKGKDVELRCDPISGHTALYWYRQSLGQGLEFLIYFQGNSAPDKSGLPSDRFSAERTGGSVSTLTIQRTQQEDSAVYLCASSLVGGGQTDTQYFGPGTRLTVL.

This clone was counted a single time. The chain links TRBV10-3 to TRBJ2-5; possibly TRBD1 for D (6 bases). Germline V gene data show CDR1 as ENHRY and CDR2 as SYGVKD. The CDR3 has 13 residues. V dropped 6 bases and J dropped 5 bases, with 13 bases sitting between them. The CDR3 bases are TGTGCCATCAGATCAGGGGCAGGGGAGACCCAGTACTTC. Its protein is CAIRSGAGETQYF.

A single count supports this clone. The chain uses TRBV24-1 and TRBJ2-1, with a possible D match to TRBD2 (7 bases). The V end lost 5 bases, the J end lost 6 bases, and 10 bases lay between the germline ends. Germline CDR1 reads KGHDR; CDR2 reads SFDVKD. This CDR3 comprises 13 residues. This chain's CDR3 is CATSGGGVNEQFF. The DNA for the CDR3 is TGTGCCACCAGTGGGGGGGGCGTCAATGAGCAGTTCTTC.

This clone was observed a handful of times. The rearrangement joins TRBV3-1 (or the pseudogene TRBV3-2) to TRBJ1-1; D remains unclear. The V gene's germline CDR1 is LGHDT and CDR2 YNNKEL (reference sequence). The V end was cut by 4 bases, the J end by 10 bases, with 19 bases between. CDR3 length: 14 amino acids. The CDR3 DNA sequence: TGTGCCAGCAGCCCCCCCCGTCGGGAGGGCAGAGCTTTCTTT. It specifies CASSPPRREGRAFF.